This TCR beta chain was sequenced in a study of glioma-infiltrating T cells after dendritic cell vaccination. Noted time point: after dendritic cell vaccination, including at tumor progression/relapse. Measured with immunoSEQ multiplex PCR; TCRdb has only the in-frame clones, and not every one. The table lists approximately 93,000 clones, 85% of them singletons, with about 8.5% in the top ten. Sequencing used blood, obtained after dendritic cell vaccination. This TCR was sampled from a human donor with glioblastoma.

The DNA for the CDR3 is TGTGCCAGTAGAATCGGGTCTTTTGAAGCTTTCTTT. Its translation is CASRIGSFEAFF. This chain connects TRBV19 to TRBJ1-1; D remains unclear. Germline lookup yields CDR1 LNHDA and CDR2 SQIVND (reference sequence). Between the trimmed V and J ends, which lost 6 bases and 7 bases, there was a span of 12 bases. CDR3 length equals 12 residues.